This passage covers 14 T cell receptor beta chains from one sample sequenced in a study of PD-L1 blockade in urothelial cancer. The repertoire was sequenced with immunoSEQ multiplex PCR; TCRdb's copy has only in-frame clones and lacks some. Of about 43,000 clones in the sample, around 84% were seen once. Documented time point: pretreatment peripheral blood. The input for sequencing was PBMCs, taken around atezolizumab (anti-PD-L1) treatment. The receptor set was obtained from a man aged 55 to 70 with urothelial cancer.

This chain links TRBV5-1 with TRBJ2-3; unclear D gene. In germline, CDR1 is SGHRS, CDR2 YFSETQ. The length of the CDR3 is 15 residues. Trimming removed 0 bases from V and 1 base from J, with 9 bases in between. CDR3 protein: CASSLGQARTDTQYF. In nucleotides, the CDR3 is TGCGCCAGCAGCTTGGGGCAGGCCCGCACAGATACGCAGTATTTT.

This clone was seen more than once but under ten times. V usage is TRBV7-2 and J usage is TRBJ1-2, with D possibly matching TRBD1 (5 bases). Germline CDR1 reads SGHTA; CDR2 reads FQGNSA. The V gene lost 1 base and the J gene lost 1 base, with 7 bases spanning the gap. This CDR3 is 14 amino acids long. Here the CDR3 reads CASSLEGVNYGYTF. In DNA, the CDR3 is TGTGCCAGCAGCTTAGAAGGGGTTAACTATGGCTACACCTTC.

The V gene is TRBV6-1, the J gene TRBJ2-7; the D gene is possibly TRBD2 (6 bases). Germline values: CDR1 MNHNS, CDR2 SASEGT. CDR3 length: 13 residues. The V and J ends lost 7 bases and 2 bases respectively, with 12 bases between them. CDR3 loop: CASKFSGTYEQYF. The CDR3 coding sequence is TGTGCCAGCAAATTTAGCGGTACCTACGAGCAGTACTTC.

DNA of the CDR3: TGTGCCAGCAGCTTAGCCGACAGACCAGATACGCAGTATTTT. As protein: CASSLADRPDTQYF. V is TRBV9 and J is TRBJ2-3, with D possibly being TRBD1 (5 bases). Trimming removed 4 bases at V and 4 bases at J, with 13 bases between. The CDR3 totals 14 residues. Germline-derived CDR1 and CDR2 are SGDLS and YYNGEE.

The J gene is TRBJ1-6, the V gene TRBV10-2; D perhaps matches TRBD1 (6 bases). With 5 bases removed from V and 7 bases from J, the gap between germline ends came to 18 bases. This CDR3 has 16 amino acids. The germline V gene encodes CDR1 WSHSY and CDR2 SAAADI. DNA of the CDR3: TGCGCCAGCAGTAACCGGGACACCACGTGGAATTCACCCCTCCACTTT. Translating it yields CASSNRDTTWNSPLHF.

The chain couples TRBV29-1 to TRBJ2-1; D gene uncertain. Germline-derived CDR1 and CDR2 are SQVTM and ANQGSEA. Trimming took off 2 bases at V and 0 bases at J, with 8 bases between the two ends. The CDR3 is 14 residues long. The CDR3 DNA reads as TGCAGCGTTGAAAGCGAGAGCTCCTACAATGAGCAGTTCTTC. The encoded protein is CSVESESSYNEQFF.

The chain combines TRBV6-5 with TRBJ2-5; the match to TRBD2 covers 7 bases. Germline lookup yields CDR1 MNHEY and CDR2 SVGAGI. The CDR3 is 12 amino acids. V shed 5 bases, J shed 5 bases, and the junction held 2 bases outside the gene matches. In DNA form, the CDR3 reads TGTGCCAGCAGTGGGAGGGGCGAGACCCAGTACTTC. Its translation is CASSGRGETQYF.

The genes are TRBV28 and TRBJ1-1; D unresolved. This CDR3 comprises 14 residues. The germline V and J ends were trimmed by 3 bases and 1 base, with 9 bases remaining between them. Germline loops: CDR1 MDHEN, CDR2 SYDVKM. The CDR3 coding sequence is TGTGCCAGCAGTTTTTTGACTCCGAACACTGAAGCTTTCTTT. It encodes CASSFLTPNTEAFF.

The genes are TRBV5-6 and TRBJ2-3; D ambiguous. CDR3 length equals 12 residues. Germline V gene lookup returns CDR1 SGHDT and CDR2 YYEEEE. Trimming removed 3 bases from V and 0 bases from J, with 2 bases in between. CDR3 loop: CASSSSTDTQYF. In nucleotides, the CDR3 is TGTGCCAGCAGCTCGAGCACAGATACGCAGTATTTT.

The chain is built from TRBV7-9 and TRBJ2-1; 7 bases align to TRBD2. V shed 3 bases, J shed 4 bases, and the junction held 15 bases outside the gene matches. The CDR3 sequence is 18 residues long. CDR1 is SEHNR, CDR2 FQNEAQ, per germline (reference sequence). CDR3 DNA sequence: TGTGCCAGCAGCTTTTCCACCCACCAGCGGGGCAGGTACAATGAGCAGTTCTTC. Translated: CASSFSTHQRGRYNEQFF.

CDR3 residues: CAWRPGTLSEQFF. CDR3 DNA: TGTGCCTGGCGCCCCGGGACATTATCTGAGCAGTTCTTC. The V gene is TRBV30, the J gene TRBJ2-1; D may be TRBD1 (6 bases). V lost 5 bases and J 9 bases, leaving 17 bases between the germline ends. Germline-derived CDR1 and CDR2 are GTSNPN and SVGIG (reference sequence). The CDR3 consists of 13 residues.

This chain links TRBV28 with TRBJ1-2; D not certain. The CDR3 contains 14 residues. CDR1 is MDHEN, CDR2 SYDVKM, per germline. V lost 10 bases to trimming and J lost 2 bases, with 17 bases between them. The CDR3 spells CAIDPTGSNYGYTF. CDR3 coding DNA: TGTGCCATCGACCCGACTGGATCAAACTATGGCTACACCTTC.

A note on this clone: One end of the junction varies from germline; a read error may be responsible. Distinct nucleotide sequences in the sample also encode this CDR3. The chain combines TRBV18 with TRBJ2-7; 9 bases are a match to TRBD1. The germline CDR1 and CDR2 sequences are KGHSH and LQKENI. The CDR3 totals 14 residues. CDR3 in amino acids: CASSPSGTGNEQYF. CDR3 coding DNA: TGCGCCAGCTCACCATCGGGGACAGGGAACGAGCAGTACTTC.

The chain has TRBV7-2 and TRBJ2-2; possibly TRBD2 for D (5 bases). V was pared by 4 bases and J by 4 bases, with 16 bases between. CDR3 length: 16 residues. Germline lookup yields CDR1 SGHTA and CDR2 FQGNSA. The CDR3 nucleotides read TGTGCCAGCAGCTACGCGTCCCTCGGAGGCACCGGGGAGCTGTTTTTT. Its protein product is CASSYASLGGTGELFF.